This TCR beta chain was captured by sequencing in a study of blood T cell repertoires in COVID-19. Enrolled through a virtual design, the participants were between about 18 and 100 years of age and came from about two dozen US areas. Participants were placed into cohorts based on the clinical history they reported. Recovered status in Cohort 3 required two negative PCRs, clearance, or symptom resolution. CDR1 and CDR2 (germline): SNHLY, FYNNEI. The CDR3 runs to 14 residues. V trimming: 6 bases; J trimming: 8 bases; junction bases outside the gene matches: 8. Some clones are missing from TCRdb's copy, which holds only in-frame ones; the method was immunoSEQ multiplex PCR. The sample has roughly 160,000 clones, 84% seen once; the top ten hold roughly 12%.

The TCR was taken from a man in his forties or fifties who had recovered from COVID-19. The chain carries TRBV2 and TRBJ1-1; 11 bases map to TRBD1. Sequencing was carried out using PBMCs or T cells enriched from blood (not recorded which). The CDR3 reads CASRRTGGLREAFF. The CDR3, as DNA: TGTGCCAGCAGAAGGACAGGGGGCTTAAGAGAAGCTTTCTTT.